The 23 T cell receptor beta chains below all came from one sample that was sequenced in a study of metastatic and nonmetastatic thyroid tumors. Every patient underwent thyroid surgery untreated. TCRdb re-called the PCR reads through MiXCR. The sample yields under 50,000 clones, roughly 28% seen once. The sample was blood. The receptors derive from a male donor with papillary thyroid cancer or a benign thyroid nodule (not recorded which). Some clones in this sample may be carry-over from other donors' samples.

This clone was observed at least ten times. The chain recombines TRBV7-8 with TRBJ1-4; 7 nucleotides agree with TRBD1. V gave up 4 bases and J gave up 4 bases; unmatched junction bases: 12. This CDR3 spans 17 amino acids. Per the germline V gene, CDR1 is SGHVS and CDR2 is FQNEAQ. The CDR3 DNA sequence: TGTGCCAGCAGCTCGACAGGGAACCCAGAGCTTAATGAAAAACTGTTTTTT. Protein sequence: CASSSTGNPELNEKLFF.

This clone was detected only a few times. V usage is TRBV6-1 and J usage is TRBJ1-2; no reliable D call. CDR1 is MNHNS, CDR2 SASEGT, per germline. Trimming stripped 3 bases from V and 8 bases from J, with 10 bases between. CDR3 length: 12 amino acids. The CDR3 DNA reads TGTGCCAGCAGTGAGGCCTACCGGGGCTACACCTTC. Protein: CASSEAYRGYTF.

A few counts support this clone. The chain is built from TRBV7-8 and TRBJ2-5; no clear D. The CDR3 extends over 11 amino acids. V lost 7 bases and J 4 bases, leaving 7 bases between the germline ends. CDR1 is SGHVS and CDR2 is FQNEAQ in the germline V gene. The CDR3: CASTMGETQYF. The DNA of the CDR3 is TGTGCCAGCACCATGGGAGAGACCCAGTACTTC.

There are many counts of this clone. V is TRBV11-2 and J is TRBJ2-5, with 10 bases matching TRBD2. Germline lookup yields CDR1 SGHAT and CDR2 FQNNGV. With V trimmed by 1 base and J by 5 bases, 7 bases remained unmatched. This CDR3 comprises 16 residues. The CDR3 protein is CASSLGIAGGGETQYF. The CDR3 DNA follows: TGTGCCAGCAGCTTAGGGATAGCGGGAGGTGGGGAGACCCAGTACTTC.

This clone was counted many times. CDR3 sequence (DNA): TGTGCCAGCACTCAGCGGGATTTCAGCAATGAGCAGTTCTTC. It is translated as CASTQRDFSNEQFF. The genes are TRBV6-1 and TRBJ2-1, with 7 bases that match TRBD2. This CDR3 is 14 amino acids long. V dropped 7 bases and J dropped 6; count of bases not matched to a gene: 9. Germline lookup yields CDR1 MNHNS and CDR2 SASEGT.

This clone came up many times. The V gene is TRBV7-2, the J gene TRBJ2-3; D possibly corresponds to TRBD2 (5 bases). Germline V gives CDR1 SGHTA, CDR2 FQGNSA. The V gene lost 4 bases and the J gene lost 2 bases, with 10 bases spanning the gap. This CDR3 has 14 amino acids. The CDR3 loop is CASSSGLITDTQYF. The DNA of the CDR3 is TGTGCCAGCAGCTCCGGACTTATCACAGATACGCAGTATTTT.

The rearrangement uses TRBV3-1 and TRBJ1-2; perhaps TRBD1 as D (5 bases). This CDR3 is built from 15 residues. Germline V gene data show CDR1 as LGHDT and CDR2 as YNNKEL (reference sequence). V was clipped by 0 bases and J by 6 bases, with 14 bases between them. The DNA for the CDR3 is TGTGCCAGCAGCCAAGATCGGTGGGGGATCGATGGCTACACCTTC. This translates into CASSQDRWGIDGYTF.

This clone was seen repeatedly, ten times or more. The chain combines TRBV5-1 with TRBJ1-2; 8 bases are shared with TRBD1. The germline gives CDR1 SGHRS, CDR2 YFSETQ. V lost 5 bases to trimming and J lost 4 bases; unmatched junction nucleotides: 7. The CDR3 is 14 amino acids. CDR3 in DNA: TGCGCCAGCAGAGGGGAAACAGGGGGCTATGGCTACACCTTC. Its protein is CASRGETGGYGYTF.

V and J are TRBV9 and TRBJ2-3; D gene unclear. The CDR3 extends over 16 amino acids. The V end lost 3 bases, the J end lost 1 base, and 15 bases lay between the germline ends. CDR1 and CDR2 from the germline V gene are SGDLS and YYNGEE. In DNA, the CDR3 is TGTGCCAGCAGCGGCAGAGGATCCCGTGGCACAGATACGCAGTATTTT. Translated, it gives CASSGRGSRGTDTQYF.

The chain couples TRBV19 to TRBJ2-7; 10 bases line up with TRBD1. The germline V gene has CDR1 LNHDA and CDR2 SQIVND (reference sequence). CDR3 length: 14 residues. Trimming cost V 10 bases and J 5 bases; bases outside gene matches: 11. The CDR3, as DNA: TGTGCCACCCGAAGGCCAGACAGGGGGCACGAGCAGTACTTC. It encodes CATRRPDRGHEQYF. Based on the CDR3 plus reference TRBV19 and TRBJ2-7, the full variable domain is DGGITQSPKYLFRKEGQNVTLSCEQNLNHDAMYWYRQDPGQGLRLIYYSQIVNDFQKGDIAEGYSVSREKKESFPLTVTSAQKNPTAFYLCATRRPDRGHEQYFGPGTRLTVT.

In its sample, this clone was seen many times. The chain couples TRBV5-4 to TRBJ2-5, with TRBD1 matching 7 bases. In germline, CDR1 is SGHNT, CDR2 YYREEE (reference sequence). J lost 4 bases, V lost 4 bases, and 4 bases had no gene match. This CDR3 is 13 amino acids long. This chain's CDR3 is CASSGNRGETQYF. The CDR3 DNA follows: TGTGCCAGCAGCGGAAACAGGGGAGAGACCCAGTACTTC.

By share, this clone counts as medium-sized. This sequence joins TRBV12-3 or TRBV12-4 and TRBJ2-7; D remains ambiguous. The CDR3 totals 14 residues. Trimming cost V 1 base and J 3 bases, with 10 bases left between them. CDR3 nucleotide sequence: TGTGCCAGCAGTTTAGGGACGGTGAGCTACGAGCAGTACTTC. Protein sequence: CASSLGTVSYEQYF.

By its share, this clone is medium-sized. The chain carries TRBV6-1 and TRBJ1-3; D is undetermined. V lost 5 bases, J lost 4 bases, and 15 bases lay in between. The germline V gene has CDR1 MNHNS and CDR2 SASEGT. The CDR3 contains 15 residues. The CDR3 nucleotides read TGTGCCAGCAGTTCTATCTCGGGTTCGGGAAACACCATATATTTT. As protein: CASSSISGSGNTIYF.

Ten or more counts support this clone. The chain has TRBV24-1 and TRBJ2-5; a possible D gene is TRBD1 (6 bases). The V and J ends lost 2 bases and 4 bases respectively, with 13 bases between them. CDR1 and CDR2 from the germline V gene are KGHDR and SFDVKD. The CDR3 runs to 15 residues. CDR3: CATSDSYRVRETQYF. CDR3 in DNA: TGTGCCACCAGTGATTCTTACAGGGTCAGAGAGACCCAGTACTTC.

The V and J genes are TRBV14 and TRBJ2-7; D might be TRBD2 (6 bases). V was trimmed by 3 bases and J by 2 bases, leaving 8 bases between them. The length of the CDR3 is 13 residues. Looked up from germline, CDR1 is SGHDN and CDR2 is FVKESK. As DNA, the CDR3 is TGTGCCAGCAGCCAGCGGGACGCCTACGAGCAGTACTTC. This codes for CASSQRDAYEQYF.

In this sample, this clone turned up many times. The CDR3 region has the DNA TGTGCCACCAGTGAAAGCACAGATACGCAGTATTTT. Its translation: CATSESTDTQYF. The chain links TRBV24-1 to TRBJ2-3, with D uncertain. Trimming cost V 4 bases and J 0 bases, with 1 base left between them. The CDR3 is made up of 12 amino acids. CDR1 and CDR2 (germline): KGHDR, SFDVKD.

This clone is categorized as medium-sized. The gene calls are TRBV20-1 and TRBJ2-7; D may be TRBD1 (6 bases). CDR1 and CDR2 from the germline V gene are DFQATT and SNEGSKA (reference sequence). CDR3 size: 15 residues. Trimming removed 0 bases at V and 0 bases at J, with 12 bases between. This chain's CDR3 is CSARDFDRSSYEQYF. The CDR3 DNA follows: TGCAGTGCTAGAGATTTCGACAGGAGCTCCTACGAGCAGTACTTC.

This clone is classed as medium-sized (0.01 to 0.1%). This sequence joins TRBV28 and TRBJ2-5; 8 positions agree with TRBD2. CDR3 length: 17 amino acids. From germline, CDR1 is MDHEN and CDR2 SYDVKM. Trimming at V came to 4 bases and at J to 2 bases, leaving 12 bases not matched to a gene. CDR3 amino acids: CASSSTSDLVRQETQYF. The CDR3 nucleotides are TGTGCCAGCAGTTCGACTAGCGATTTAGTCAGACAAGAGACCCAGTACTTC.

The table lists this clone with many counts. This chain joins TRBV9 and TRBJ2-3; a possible D gene is TRBD1 (8 bases). Between the trimmed V and J ends, which lost 4 bases and 1 base, there was a span of 16 bases. Germline values: CDR1 SGDLS, CDR2 YYNGEE. The CDR3 sequence is 16 residues long. The CDR3 nucleotides are TGTGCCAGCAGCCACAGGGGGGGCCTCGGCACAGATACGCAGTATTTT. Translation gives CASSHRGGLGTDTQYF.

The V gene is TRBV20-1, the J gene TRBJ2-1; no reliable D call. V lost 2 bases and J 14 bases, leaving 13 bases between the germline ends. The germline CDR1 and CDR2 sequences are DFQATT and SNEGSKA (reference sequence). This CDR3 comprises 11 residues. As DNA, the CDR3 is TGCAGTGCTAGACAGGCCCCAAGGGAGTTCTTC. Its translation: CSARQAPREFF.

This clone is categorized as medium-sized. The chain is built from TRBV12-3 or TRBV12-4 and TRBJ2-2, with no clear D. CDR3 length equals 13 residues. V dropped 6 bases and J dropped 5 bases, with 10 bases sitting between them. CDR3 sequence (DNA): TGTGCCAGCAGCATCGGACCAACCGGGGAGCTGTTTTTT. Translating gives CASSIGPTGELFF.

This clone is a singleton in its sample. The V gene is TRBV4-3, the J gene TRBJ2-1; TRBD2 aligns across 7 bases. The CDR3 covers 14 residues. J was trimmed by 5 bases and V by 1 base; bases with no gene match: 2. Germline CDR1 LGHNA, CDR2 YSLEER. The CDR3 sequence: CASSQGTSHNEQFF. The CDR3 coding sequence is TGCGCCAGCAGCCAAGGGACTAGTCACAATGAGCAGTTCTTC.

This clone occurred many times. The J gene is TRBJ2-3, the V gene TRBV3-1; 7 nucleotides match TRBD2. Losses at the gene ends were 2 bases for V and 1 base for J; bases not matched to a gene: 3. The CDR3 extends over 15 amino acids. Germline-derived CDR1 and CDR2 are LGHDT and YNNKEL (reference sequence). The CDR3 region has the DNA TGTGCCAGCAGCCAAAGACTAGCCGGCACAGATACGCAGTATTTT. Amino acid sequence: CASSQRLAGTDTQYF.